This passage covers 8 T cell receptor beta chains from one sample sequenced in a study of OX40 agonist ivuxolimab in advanced cancers. Libraries were prepared by immunoSEQ multiplex PCR; TCRdb keeps only in-frame clonotypes and omits some of them. The sample comprises tens of thousands of clones, around four fifths of which are singletons, and under 30% rests with the top ten. The sequencing here drew on CD4+ or CD8+ T cells sorted from blood, taken in a trial of the OX40 agonist ivuxolimab. The receptors derive from an adult with an advanced solid tumor such as melanoma, head and neck, liver or kidney cancer.

The V call is TRBV29-1, the J call TRBJ1-2; D not certain. The CDR3 totals 12 residues. V lost 3 bases to trimming and J lost 0 bases, with 5 bases between them. In germline, CDR1 is SQVTM, CDR2 ANQGSEA. CDR3 in DNA: TGCAGCGTTGACAGACCTAACTATGGCTACACCTTC. Encoded protein: CSVDRPNYGYTF.

The J gene is TRBJ2-3, the V gene TRBV7-3; TRBD2 might be the D (6 bases). The V gene's germline CDR1 is SGHTA and CDR2 FQGTGA. The CDR3 has 15 residues. Trimming pared 3 bases from V and 2 bases from J, leaving 12 bases between. CDR3 DNA: TGTGCCAGCAGCTTGGCGGGAAGCTACACAGATACGCAGTATTTT. Translating it yields CASSLAGSYTDTQYF.

V is TRBV28 and J is TRBJ2-7; 9 bases agree with TRBD1. This CDR3 is built from 17 residues. Germline CDR1 and CDR2: MDHEN and SYDVKM. V was clipped by 6 bases and J by 2 bases; unmatched bases: 14. As DNA, the CDR3 is TGTGCCAGCAGCCCTCTCCCCGGGACAGGGCCTACCTACGAGCAGTACTTC. Translated, it gives CASSPLPGTGPTYEQYF.

In this sample, this clone turned up once. The V and J genes are TRBV7-2 and TRBJ2-1, with a possible D match to TRBD1 (6 bases). Trimming removed 2 bases from V and 4 bases from J, with 12 bases in between. The CDR3 is 15 residues long. Germline lookup yields CDR1 SGHTA and CDR2 FQGNSA. The CDR3 spells CASSLLGGEYNEQFF. The CDR3 bases are TGTGCCAGCAGCTTATTAGGGGGTGAGTACAATGAGCAGTTCTTC.

This clone has just a few counts. The chain employs TRBV6-1 and TRBJ2-1; 8 nucleotides agree with TRBD2. V gave up 5 bases and J gave up 0 bases; unmatched junction bases: 3. The CDR3 sequence is 15 residues long. CDR1 MNHNS and CDR2 SASEGT come from the germline V gene. CDR3 nucleotide sequence: TGTGCCAGCAGTACAGCGGGAGACTCCTACAATGAGCAGTTCTTC. It specifies CASSTAGDSYNEQFF.

The V and J genes are TRBV29-1 and TRBJ2-2; D call uncertain. Germline V gene data show CDR1 as SQVTM and CDR2 as ANQGSEA. This CDR3 spans 13 amino acids. V was cut by 4 bases and J by 0 bases, with 6 bases left in between. The CDR3 here is CSVVQTNTGELFF. CDR3 sequence (DNA): TGCAGCGTTGTTCAAACGAACACCGGGGAGCTGTTTTTT.

The chain carries TRBV11-2 and TRBJ1-1; 11 bases are shared with TRBD1. Looked up from germline, CDR1 is SGHAT and CDR2 is FQNNGV. The CDR3 covers 15 residues. Unmatched junction bases numbered 3, after V lost 2 bases and J lost 4 bases. As DNA, the CDR3 is TGTGCCAGCAGCTTATGGGGGACAGGGGGCACTGAAGCTTTCTTT. Protein: CASSLWGTGGTEAFF.

This clone showed up just a few times. The chain is built from TRBV30 and TRBJ2-3; no clear D. Deletions cut 0 bases from V and 2 bases from J, with 9 bases between. In germline, CDR1 is GTSNPN, CDR2 SVGIG (reference sequence). This CDR3 comprises 14 residues. The chain's CDR3 is CAWSVKLDTDTQYF. CDR3 DNA: TGTGCCTGGAGTGTAAAGTTGGACACAGATACGCAGTATTTT.